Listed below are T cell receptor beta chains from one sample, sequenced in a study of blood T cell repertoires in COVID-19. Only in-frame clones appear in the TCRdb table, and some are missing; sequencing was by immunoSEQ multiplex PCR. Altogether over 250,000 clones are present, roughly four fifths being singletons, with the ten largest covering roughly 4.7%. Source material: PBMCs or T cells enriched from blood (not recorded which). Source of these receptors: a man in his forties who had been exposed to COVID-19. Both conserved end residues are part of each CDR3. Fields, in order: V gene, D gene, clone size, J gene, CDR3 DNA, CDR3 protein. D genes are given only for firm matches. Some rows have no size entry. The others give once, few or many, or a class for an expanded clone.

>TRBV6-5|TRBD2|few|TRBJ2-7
TGTGCCAGCAGTCGCGGGACTAGCGGTGCCTACGAGCAGTACTTC
CASSRGTSGAYEQYF
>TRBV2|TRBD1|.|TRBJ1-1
TGTGCCAGCAGGGGACAGGCCCGCCACGTGAACACTGAAGCTTTCTTT
CASRGQARHVNTEAFF
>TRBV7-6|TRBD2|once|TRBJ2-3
TGTGCCAGCAGCTTAGTCGGTAGCGGGACCATCCTACATGATACGCAGTATTTT
CASSLVGSGTILHDTQYF
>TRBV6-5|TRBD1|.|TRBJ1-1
TGTGCCAGCAGTCGAGGACAGGGGGCGGGCACTGAAGCTTTCTTT
CASSRGQGAGTEAFF
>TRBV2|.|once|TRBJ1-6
TGTGCCAGCAGTGAACGAGGGAGTACCCTCCACTTT
CASSERGSTLHF
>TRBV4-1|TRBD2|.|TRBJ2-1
TGCGCCAGCAGCCAAGACCCAAGCGGGGGGTACAATGAGCAGTTCTTC
CASSQDPSGGYNEQFF
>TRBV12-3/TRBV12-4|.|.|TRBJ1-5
TGTGCCAGCAGTACAGGTCAGCCCCAGCATTTT
CASSTGQPQHF
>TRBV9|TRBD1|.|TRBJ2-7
TGTGCCAGCAGCGCCGGGACAGGGGCAAACGAGCAGTACTTC
CASSAGTGANEQYF
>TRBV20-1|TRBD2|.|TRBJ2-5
TGCAGTGCTAGTTCAGGGAGCGGGAGTTTGGAGACCCAGTACTTC
CSASSGSGSLETQYF
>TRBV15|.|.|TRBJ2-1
TGTGCCACCAGCAGAGCGGGACTCACGAGGGGCAATGAGCAGTTCTTC
CATSRAGLTRGNEQFF
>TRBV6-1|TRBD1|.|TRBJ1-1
TGTGCCACCAGGGGGACAGGGGGCGTCACTGAAGCTTTCTTT
CATRGTGGVTEAFF
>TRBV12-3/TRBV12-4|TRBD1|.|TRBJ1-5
TGTGCCAGCAGAGGGACAGGCAATCAGCCCCAGCATTTT
CASRGTGNQPQHF
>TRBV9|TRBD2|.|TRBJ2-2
TGTGCCAGCAGCCCGACTAGCGGCTACACCGGGGAGCTGTTTTTT
CASSPTSGYTGELFF
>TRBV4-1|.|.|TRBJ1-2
TGCGCCAGCTCGTTACACGGTTCGCGGTGGAGGTCGAACTATGGCTACACCTTC
CASSLHGSRWRSNYGYTF
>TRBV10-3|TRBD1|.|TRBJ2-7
TGTGCCATCAGTGAGTCGACCCCCACAGGGGGATTCTCCTACGAGCAGTACTTC
CAISESTPTGGFSYEQYF
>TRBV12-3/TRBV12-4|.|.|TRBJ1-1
TGTGCCAGCAGTTTAACAGGGATCATGTTCTTT
CASSLTGIMFF
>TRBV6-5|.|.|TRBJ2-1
TGTGCCAGCAGTTACTTCCAGGGTCATGAGCAGTTCTTC
CASSYFQGHEQFF
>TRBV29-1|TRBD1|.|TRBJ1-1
TGCAGCGCTTGCCGGGACAGGGGGACCTTGATCACTGAAGCTTTCTTT
CSACRDRGTLITEAFF
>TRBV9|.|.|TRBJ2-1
TGTGCCAGCAGCGTAGAATCGCACCCGGTCAATGAGCAGTTCTTC
CASSVESHPVNEQFF
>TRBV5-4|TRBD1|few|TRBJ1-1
TGTGCCAGCAGCTTTCTAAGGGGGCTTGCCACTGAAGCTTTCTTT
CASSFLRGLATEAFF
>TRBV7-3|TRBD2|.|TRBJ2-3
TGTGCCAGCAGCCAAGCGACTAGCGGCACAGATACGCAGTATTTT
CASSQATSGTDTQYF
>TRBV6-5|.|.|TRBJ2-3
TGTGCCAGCAGTAGTCAAGCGGTTGCCGATACGCAGTATTTT
CASSSQAVADTQYF
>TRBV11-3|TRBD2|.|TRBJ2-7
TGTGCCAGCAGCCAGGGCGGGAGCCCCGAGCAGTACTTC
CASSQGGSPEQYF
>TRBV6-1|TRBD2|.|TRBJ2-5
TGTGCCAGCAGTGAAGTAACTAGCGGGCAAGAGACCCAGTACTTC
CASSEVTSGQETQYF
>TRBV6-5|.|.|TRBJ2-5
TGTGCCAGCCCGGACCAGACCCAGGGAGGGACCCAGTACTTC
CASPDQTQGGTQYF
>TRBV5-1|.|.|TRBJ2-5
TGCGCCAGCAGCATTAGCCACCTGGAGACCCAGTACTTC
CASSISHLETQYF
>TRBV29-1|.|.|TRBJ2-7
TGCAGCGTCACCGCAGGGGTCGGTACCTACGAGCAGTACTTC
CSVTAGVGTYEQYF
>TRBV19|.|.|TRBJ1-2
TGTGCCAGTAGTGTAAACGGACAGTTTGGCTACACCTTC
CASSVNGQFGYTF
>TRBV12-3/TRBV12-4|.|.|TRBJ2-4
TGTGCCAGCGGGTCCGCGCGGGGAAACATTCAGTACTTC
CASGSARGNIQYF
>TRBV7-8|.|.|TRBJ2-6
TGTGCCAGCAGCTTGACCCACAGTATCTCTGGGGCCAACGTCCTGACTTTC
CASSLTHSISGANVLTF
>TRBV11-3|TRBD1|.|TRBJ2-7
TGTGCCAGCAGCCCCTCGGGACAGGGCTCCTACGAGCAGTACTTC
CASSPSGQGSYEQYF
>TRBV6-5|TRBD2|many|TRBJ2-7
TGTGCCAGCAGTTACGGCTTACTAGCGGGAGTTGGTGAGCAGTACTTC
CASSYGLLAGVGEQYF
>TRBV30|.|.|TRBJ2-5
TGTGCCTGGAGTCTAAGTGAGACCCAGTACTTC
CAWSLSETQYF
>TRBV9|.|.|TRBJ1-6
TGTGCCAGCAGCGTAGGGGGAACAGGGTCTAAGGCACCCCTCCACTTT
CASSVGGTGSKAPLHF
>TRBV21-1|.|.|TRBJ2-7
TGTGCCAGCGGACTAGCGCGAATATACGAGCAGTACTTC
CASGLARIYEQYF
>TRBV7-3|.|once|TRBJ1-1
TGTGCCAGCAGCTTAGGACACTACACTGAAGCTTTCTTT
CASSLGHYTEAFF
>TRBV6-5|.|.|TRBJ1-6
TGTGCCAGCAGCCCCGGGCGAAGGGGTTCACCCCTCCACTTT
CASSPGRRGSPLHF
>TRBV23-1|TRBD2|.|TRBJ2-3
TGCGCCAGCAGTACGGGGGGAGGGGATAATACGCAGTATTTT
CASSTGGGDNTQYF
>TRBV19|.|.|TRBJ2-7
TGTGCCAGTAGTATCGAGGGCCCCTACGAGCAGTACTTC
CASSIEGPYEQYF
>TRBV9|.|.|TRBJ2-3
TGTGCCAGCAGCGTGACGAGGTGGTGGAAAGATACGCAGTATTTT
CASSVTRWWKDTQYF
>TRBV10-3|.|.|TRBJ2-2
TGTGCCATCAGCACCAGACAGACTAACACCGGGGAGCTGTTTTTT
CAISTRQTNTGELFF
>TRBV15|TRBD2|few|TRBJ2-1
TGTGCCACCAGCAGAGTGGCGCGGGAGCTCTCCTACAATGAGCAGTTCTTC
CATSRVARELSYNEQFF
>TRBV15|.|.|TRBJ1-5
TGTGCCACCAGCAGGGACAGAAATCAGCCCCAGCATTTT
CATSRDRNQPQHF
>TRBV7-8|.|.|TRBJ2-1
TGTGCCAGCAGCCCCGCTATAAGTAACAATGAGCAGTTCTTC
CASSPAISNNEQFF
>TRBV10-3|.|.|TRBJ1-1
TGTGCCATCAGTGAAAGCGGTCCGTTGAATGAAGCTTTCTTT
CAISESGPLNEAFF
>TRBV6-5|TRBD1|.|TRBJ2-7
TGTGCCGGCAGGGCGACAGGGGCTGGAGAGCAGTACTTC
CAGRATGAGEQYF
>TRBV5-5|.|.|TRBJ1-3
TGTGCCAGCAGCGGAACACGACAGGCGACCTCTGGAAACACCATATATTTT
CASSGTRQATSGNTIYF
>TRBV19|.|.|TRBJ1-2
TGTGCCAGTAGTATGGTCCTAATGGATGGCTACACCTTC
CASSMVLMDGYTF
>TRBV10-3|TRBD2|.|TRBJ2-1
TGTGCCACCGTGGAGCTAGCGGGAGGGCCTGGGGAGCAGTTCTTC
CATVELAGGPGEQFF